The present entry profiles one TCR beta chain with its context. No antigen is known for it. V gave up 0 bases and J gave up 7 bases, with 18 bases separating them. Germline loops: CDR1 LGHNA, CDR2 YSLEER. This CDR3 has 17 residues. These data belong to a study of cytomegalovirus exposure and HLA in healthy donors. Study-wide context: It was reported in a later analysis that the approximately 120 validation repertoires used the same platform as the approximately 670 first-cohort repertoires.

Assay: immunoSEQ multiplex PCR; the TCRdb copy retains only in-frame clones and omits some. The sample includes 90,000 to 150,000 clones, roughly 90% of them seen just once. Study outcomes and limitations: Most TCR sequences showed up rarely, but some public TCRs showed up in many donors.

The chain links TRBV4-3 to TRBJ1-4; TRBD1 is a possible D gene (6 bases). The specimen sequenced was PBMCs. The origin of this receptor is a woman aged 18-35 years in good health and CMV-seropositive. The CDR3 nucleotides are TGCGCCAGCAGCCAAGAGGAACAGGGCCGGTCTGGTGAAAAACTGTTTTTT. Protein: CASSQEEQGRSGEKLFF.